These 17 T cell receptor beta chains were sequenced from one sample in a study of shared clonotypes between healthy human individuals (dated by TCRdb to about 2020). Libraries came from the immunoSEQ multiplex PCR assay. TCRdb holds this immuneACCESS table with in-frame rearrangements only. Some clones are missing; in checked studies, unresolved V genes explain under half, and the rest has no known cause. For this sample the table gives roughly 1,500,000 clones, of which around 98.5% were detected only once. Jointly, the top ten make up 0.36% of the sample. Sequenced material: naive CD4+ T cells sorted from blood. The cell subset or site label of this sample denotes: CD45RA+ positively selected. The receptors derive from a man aged 25-40 years in good health.

V gene TRBV18 combines with J gene TRBJ2-1; 7 nucleotides match TRBD1. Per germline, CDR1 KGHSH and CDR2 LQKENI. The J segment lost 6 bases and the V segment lost 5 bases, leaving 10 bases of the junction unmatched. The CDR3 contains 15 residues. The CDR3 is CASSAPATGRNEQFF. CDR3 bases: TGTGCCAGCTCAGCGCCTGCGACAGGGCGCAATGAGCAGTTCTTC.

The chain couples TRBV7-2 to TRBJ1-1; TRBD1 aligns across 8 bases. The trim removed 2 bases at V and 4 bases at J, leaving 0 bases unmatched. This CDR3 has 13 residues. Germline CDR1 reads SGHTA; CDR2 reads FQGNSA. The CDR3 DNA reads as TGTGCCAGCAGCTTAACAGGGGGCACTGAAGCTTTCTTT. Its translation: CASSLTGGTEAFF.

In this sample, this clone turned up once. This sample includes further DNA sequences coding for the same CDR3. J is TRBJ1-5 and V is TRBV18; D ambiguous. Germline loops: CDR1 KGHSH, CDR2 LQKENI. Trimming removed 2 bases from V and 4 bases from J, with 9 bases in between. This CDR3 region has 14 residues. The CDR3 spells CASSPSGLNQPQHF. CDR3 nucleotides: TGTGCCAGCTCACCATCGGGTCTGAATCAGCCCCAGCATTTT.

V and J are TRBV5-1 and TRBJ2-3; 8 positions agree with TRBD1. V lost 0 bases and J lost 0; bases outside the gene matches: 9. This CDR3 contains 18 residues. Germline V lookup: CDR1 SGHRS, CDR2 YFSETQ. DNA of the CDR3: TGCGCCAGCAGCTTGGTTGACAGGGGATTAACTAGCACAGATACGCAGTATTTT. It is translated as CASSLVDRGLTSTDTQYF.

This clone was observed a single time. CDR3 sequence (DNA): TGTGCCAGCAGCTTACAGGGGCCTTTTAGCGGGAGAACCCCGGGGGAGCAGTACTTC. Amino acids: CASSLQGPFSGRTPGEQYF. The V gene is TRBV21-1, the J gene TRBJ2-7; TRBD2 is the table's D call and was not checked against the DNA. TRBV21-1 is a pseudogene segment. The CDR3 contains 19 residues.

The chain uses TRBV9 and TRBJ2-3; TRBD2 matches at 11 bases. The CDR3 covers 16 residues. CDR1 and CDR2 (germline): SGDLS, YYNGEE. V lost 4 bases and J lost 4; bases outside the gene matches: 8. DNA of the CDR3: TGTGCCAGCAGCTTCTCTAGCGGGAGGTCTTCAGATACGCAGTATTTT. It is translated as CASSFSSGRSSDTQYF. The full variable domain, in which reference TRBV9 and TRBJ2-3 provide the parts outside the CDR3, is DSGVTQTPKHLITATGQRVTLRCSPRSGDLSVYWYQQSLDQGLQFLIQYYNGEERAKGNILERFSAQQFPDLHSELNLSSLELGDSALYFCASSFSSGRSSDTQYFGPGTRLTVL.

The V and J genes are TRBV13 and TRBJ1-1; 7 bases fit TRBD1. The J segment lost 2 bases and the V segment lost 4 bases, leaving 10 bases of the junction unmatched. CDR1 is PRHDT and CDR2 is FYEKMQ in the germline V gene (reference sequence). CDR3 length equals 16 residues. CDR3 sequence: CASSSRAGQINTEAFF. The CDR3 DNA sequence: TGTGCCAGCAGCTCCCGCGCGGGACAGATTAACACTGAAGCTTTCTTT.

The chain uses TRBV6-4 and TRBJ2-3, with D perhaps TRBD1 (5 bases). The CDR3 is made up of 14 amino acids. The germline V gene encodes CDR1 MRHNA and CDR2 SNTAGT. V was cut by 2 bases and J by 2 bases, with 8 bases left in between. The CDR3 DNA is TGTGCCAGCAGTGACGGGGCTCTCACAGATACGCAGTATTTT. Translated, it gives CASSDGALTDTQYF.

V and J are TRBV14 and TRBJ2-3; 8 nucleotides match TRBD1. This CDR3 region has 13 residues. Per the germline V gene, CDR1 is SGHDN and CDR2 is FVKESK. After removal of 5 bases from V and 4 bases from J, the junction contained 2 bases not matched to a gene. The DNA for the CDR3 is TGTGCCAGCAGCGAGACAGGGGCAGATACGCAGTATTTT. As protein: CASSETGADTQYF.

V gene TRBV5-4 combines with J gene TRBJ2-7; TRBD2 aligns across 8 bases. Looked up from germline, CDR1 is SGHNT and CDR2 is YYREEE (reference sequence). Trimming removed 4 bases from V and 4 bases from J; junction bases left unmatched: 13. The length of the CDR3 is 16 residues. The CDR3 DNA reads as TGTGCCAGCAGCAGGAAACCAGCGGGAGTCGGTTACGAGCAGTACTTC. Encoded protein: CASSRKPAGVGYEQYF.

This sequence joins TRBV5-4 and TRBJ2-1; 8 nucleotides agree with TRBD2. The CDR3 has 16 amino acids. The ends lost 4 bases at V and 0 bases at J; junction bases unmatched: 6. CDR1 is SGHNT and CDR2 is YYREEE in the germline V gene (reference sequence). The CDR3 bases are TGTGCCAGCAGCCCGGGACTAGAAAGCTCCTACAATGAGCAGTTCTTC. Translating gives CASSPGLESSYNEQFF.

The genes are TRBV18 and TRBJ2-6; no clear D. V was pared by 0 bases and J by 3 bases, with 15 bases between. This CDR3 has 18 amino acids. CDR1 is KGHSH and CDR2 is LQKENI in the germline V gene. The CDR3 here is CASSPPAGAFVGANVLTF. The CDR3 coding sequence is TGTGCCAGCTCACCACCGGCAGGAGCTTTCGTTGGGGCCAACGTCCTGACTTTC.

The V and J genes are TRBV29-1 and TRBJ2-5; D not resolved. This CDR3 comprises 11 residues. Per germline, CDR1 SQVTM and CDR2 ANQGSEA. Trimming took 5 bases from V and 5 from J, leaving 9 bases between them. The CDR3 here is CSVRAAETQYF. In DNA, the CDR3 is TGCAGCGTTAGGGCCGCGGAGACCCAGTACTTC.

J is TRBJ2-7 and V is TRBV5-1; D remains ambiguous. Looked up from germline, CDR1 is SGHRS and CDR2 is YFSETQ. CDR3 length: 14 residues. The V end was cut by 0 bases, the J end by 3 bases, with 10 bases between. The DNA of the CDR3 is TGCGCCAGCAGCTTGGAGGGATTCTTCTACGAGCAGTACTTC. Translated: CASSLEGFFYEQYF. The full variable domain, its missing parts supplied by reference TRBV5-1 and TRBJ2-7, is KAGVTQTPRYLIKTRGQQVTLSCSPISGHRSVSWYQQTPGQGLQFLFEYFSETQRNKGNFPGRFSGRQFSNSRSEMNVSTLELGDSALYLCASSLEGFFYEQYFGPGTRLTVT.

The chain links TRBV14 to TRBJ2-4; D possibly uses TRBD1 or TRBD2 (6 bases each). The CDR3 spans 15 residues. The germline V and J ends were trimmed by 1 base and 6 bases, with 13 bases remaining between them. CDR1 is SGHDN and CDR2 is FVKESK in the germline V gene. CDR3 in amino acids: CASSQVRGVPNIQYF. CDR3 sequence (DNA): TGTGCCAGCAGCCAAGTAAGGGGGGTCCCAAACATTCAGTACTTC.

The rearrangement links TRBV6-5 to TRBJ2-3; 9 positions match TRBD2. CDR1 MNHEY and CDR2 SVGAGI come from the germline V gene. V lost 9 bases, J lost 11 bases, and 18 bases stayed unmatched. The CDR3 is made up of 15 amino acids. In DNA, the CDR3 is TGTGCCAGTGCCGCGGGAGGGGGGGGGCGTGGGAAGCAGTATTTT. Protein: CASAAGGGGRGKQYF.

A single count supports this clone. The genes are TRBV19 and TRBJ2-5; 7 bases map to TRBD1. The V gene's germline CDR1 is LNHDA and CDR2 SQIVND (reference sequence). The CDR3 spans 15 residues. The ends lost 5 bases at V and 4 bases at J; junction bases unmatched: 10. The CDR3 sequence is CASSSDRPTGETQYF. DNA of the CDR3: TGTGCCAGTAGTTCGGACAGGCCCACAGGAGAGACCCAGTACTTC.